This TCR beta chain was obtained from a study of cytomegalovirus exposure and HLA in healthy donors. About the research overall: Samples from HLA-typed donors yielded about 85 million unique TCRs in an early data release. Of the donors genotyped, approximately 400 in all, 80% to 85% fell in the Caucasian-associated ancestry cluster. Findings and caveats of the study: Usually a TCR sequence was rare, but some public TCRs were found in many donors. Being productive about 90% or about 30% of the time was typical of most TCR beta V segments in an earlier analysis.

PCR was performed using 60 Vbeta and 13 Jbeta primers. Generated by immunoSEQ multiplex PCR, the TCRdb table keeps only in-frame clones and is missing some. The data contain 150,000 to 200,000 clones, roughly 80% of them singletons. A note on this clone: What it recognizes is unknown.

Germline assignment: CDR1 SGHDN and CDR2 FVKESK. Losses at the gene ends were 4 bases for V and 0 bases for J; bases not matched to a gene: 6. CDR3 size: 15 residues. The sequencing sample was made of PBMCs. The clonotype was recovered from a woman in her forties or fifties in good health and CMV-seropositive. This chain links TRBV14 with TRBJ2-7, with TRBD2 matching over 7 bases. The CDR3 spells CASSLLVAGSYEQYF. Written as DNA, the CDR3 is TGTGCCAGCAGCCTCTTAGTAGCGGGCTCCTACGAGCAGTACTTC.